One and the same sample provided the 22 T cell receptor beta chains below, sequenced in a study of T cells in Graves' hyperthyroidism and ophthalmopathy. TCR beta CDR3 regions were amplified from RNA. Initially, a first-round RT-PCR of the TCR CDR3 employed the HTBI primer set. TCRdb reprocessed the multiplex PCR reads with MiXCR, giving one entry per CDR3 protein. The data contain roughly 800,000 distinct CDR3 sequences, more than 30% of them seen just once; the ten biggest clones take up approximately 8.7%. The sequenced material came from blood. The receptors originated from a young man with Graves' hyperthyroidism.

This clonotype was seen ten or more times. The chain combines TRBV7-2 with TRBJ2-7; D is perhaps TRBD1 (6 bases). CDR1 SGHTA and CDR2 FQGNSA come from the germline V gene. CDR3 length: 14 amino acids. Trimming took 1 base from V and 5 from J, leaving 12 bases between them. The CDR3 region is CASSLGWDNHEQYF. As DNA, the CDR3 is TGTGCCAGCAGCTTAGGATGGGACAACCACGAGCAGTACTTC.

J is TRBJ2-5 and V is TRBV9; 7 bases match TRBD1. This CDR3 comprises 17 residues. Germline CDR1 reads SGDLS; CDR2 reads YYNGEE. J lost 2 bases, V lost 1 base, and 11 bases had no gene match. The CDR3 DNA is TGTGCCAGCAGCGTACGGTGGGGGACAGCACCACAAGAGACCCAGTACTTC. Encoded protein: CASSVRWGTAPQETQYF.

This chain joins TRBV11-2 and TRBJ1-1; a weak D match, TRBD1 (5 bases). The germline V and J ends were trimmed by 5 bases and 5 bases, with 15 bases remaining between them. Germline assignment: CDR1 SGHAT and CDR2 FQNNGV. This CDR3 has 14 amino acids. Here the CDR3 reads CASSPPGGWTEAFF. The CDR3 coding sequence is TGTGCCAGCAGCCCACCGGGGGGGTGGACTGAAGCTTTCTTT.

This clonotype was seen a few times. Written as DNA, the CDR3 is TGTGCCATCCAGAGTGTGTGGGGCTACACCTTC. Translated, it gives CAIQSVWGYTF. The rearrangement joins TRBV12-3 or TRBV12-4 to TRBJ1-2, with unresolved D. This CDR3 has 11 residues. Trimming shortened V by 10 bases and J by 8 bases, and 14 bases separated the two germline ends.

In this sample, this clonotype turned up many times. The CDR3 is CAISPESETQYF. DNA for the CDR3: TGTGCCATCAGCCCTGAGTCCGAGACCCAGTACTTC. This rearrangement joins TRBV10-3 to TRBJ2-5; D not resolved. This CDR3 comprises 12 residues. The V end lost 6 bases, the J end lost 5 bases, and 10 bases lay between the germline ends. Germline V CDR1 and CDR2: ENHRY, SYGVKD.

This clonotype was seen more than once but under ten times. The chain employs TRBV5-6 and TRBJ1-4, with D unclear. Trimming pared 2 bases from V and 8 bases from J, leaving 10 bases between. The CDR3 is 13 amino acids. Germline V gene lookup returns CDR1 SGHDT and CDR2 YYEEEE. CDR3 protein: CASSFQLSEKLFF. The CDR3 bases are TGTGCCAGCAGCTTTCAGCTATCCGAAAAACTGTTTTTT.

This clonotype was seen ten or more times. This chain joins TRBV6-5 and TRBJ2-7; D gene ambiguous. Trimming took 0 bases from V and 0 from J, leaving 3 bases between them. Germline loops: CDR1 MNHEY, CDR2 SVGAGI. The CDR3 has 13 amino acids. The CDR3 is CASSYSSSYEQYF. In DNA form, the CDR3 reads TGTGCCAGCAGTTACTCGAGCTCCTACGAGCAGTACTTC.

The J gene is TRBJ1-2, the V gene TRBV7-6; D is possibly TRBD1 (5 bases). Germline lookup yields CDR1 SGHVS and CDR2 FNYEAQ. The V end was cut by 5 bases, the J end by 8 bases, with 9 bases between. The CDR3 runs 11 residues. In DNA form, the CDR3 reads TGTGCCAGCAGCCACGGGACCGGCTACACCTTC. Protein: CASSHGTGYTF.

A note on this clonotype: This likely traces to a read error, being one base from a far larger clone. The V and J genes are TRBV29-1 and TRBJ1-4, with D hard to call. There are 11 residues in the CDR3. Germline loops: CDR1 SQVTM, CDR2 ANQGSEA. CDR3 in amino acids: CSAGRDEKLLF. The CDR3 DNA follows: TGCAGCGCGGGGAGGGATGAAAAACTGCTTTTT.

This clonotype has just one count. The rearrangement uses TRBV3-1 and TRBJ2-5; possibly TRBD2 for D (6 bases). The ends were cut back, 2 bases at V and 5 bases at J, with 21 bases in the middle. CDR1 is LGHDT, CDR2 YNNKEL, per germline (reference sequence). CDR3 length equals 17 residues. The CDR3 bases are TGTGCCAGCAGCCAACGAATAGGTCAGGAGGGGATTGAGACCCAGTACTTC. Its translation is CASSQRIGQEGIETQYF.

The sample holds many counts of this clonotype. The rearrangement links TRBV5-1 to TRBJ1-2; TRBD1 matches at 7 bases. Germline values: CDR1 SGHRS, CDR2 YFSETQ. This CDR3 is 13 amino acids long. The V segment lost 6 bases and the J segment 4 bases; nucleotides outside the gene matches: 6. The CDR3 reads CASTLAGGYGYTF. The CDR3 nucleotides read TGCGCCAGCACACTAGCAGGGGGCTATGGCTACACCTTC.

This clonotype was detected many times. CDR3: CASSLGSAEAFF. The CDR3 DNA follows: TGTGCCAGCAGCTTGGGGTCAGCTGAAGCTTTCTTT. The genes are TRBV5-6 and TRBJ1-1; D is uncertain. Trimming took 0 bases from V and 6 from J, leaving 6 bases between them. There are 12 residues in the CDR3. Germline V gene data show CDR1 as SGHDT and CDR2 as YYEEEE.

About this clonotype itself: A read error may explain this, as a much larger clone is one base away. The gene calls are TRBV7-9 and TRBJ1-6, with D possibly being TRBD1 (5 bases). This CDR3 spans 15 amino acids. The germline V gene encodes CDR1 SEHNR and CDR2 FQNEAQ (reference sequence). The CDR3 here is CASSLSGAANSPPHF. In DNA, the CDR3 is TGTGCCAGCAGCTTAAGTGGGGCCGCTAATTCACCCCCCCACTTT.

This clonotype was seen repeatedly, ten times or more. The J gene is TRBJ1-2, the V gene TRBV7-2, with D possibly being TRBD1 (6 bases). The V gene lost 1 base and the J gene lost 3 bases, with 9 bases spanning the gap. The CDR3 is 14 amino acids. Looked up from germline, CDR1 is SGHTA and CDR2 is FQGNSA. CDR3 protein: CASSLDGGYYGYTF. CDR3 sequence (DNA): TGTGCCAGCAGCTTAGACGGGGGCTACTATGGCTACACCTTC.

The gene calls are TRBV5-1 and TRBJ1-1; D is unclear. Trimming pared 2 bases from V and 1 base from J, leaving 15 bases between. The CDR3 is 16 amino acids. Germline V lookup: CDR1 SGHRS, CDR2 YFSETQ. The CDR3 sequence is CASSLRAGRGNTEAFF. The CDR3 nucleotides are TGCGCCAGCAGCTTAAGGGCGGGGAGAGGGAACACTGAAGCTTTCTTT.

This clonotype was observed many times. The junction differs from germline at one of its ends, possibly a read error. The chain couples TRBV10-3 to TRBJ2-7; TRBD1 matches at 7 bases. The CDR3 contains 15 residues. CDR1 is ENHRY, CDR2 SYGVKD, per germline. The CDR3 coding sequence is TGTGCCAGCAGTGAGGACAGGCCCGTTCTCTACGAGCAGTACTTC. This codes for CASSEDRPVLYEQYF.

This clonotype occurred many times. V is TRBV29-1 and J is TRBJ2-7; D is perhaps TRBD2 (6 bases). Germline V lookup: CDR1 SQVTM, CDR2 ANQGSEA. The CDR3 consists of 12 residues. Trimming left V 6 bases short and J 3 bases short, with 12 bases between. In DNA form, the CDR3 reads TGCAGCGTCCGGGGAGGAGACTACGAGCAGTACTTC. Protein: CSVRGGDYEQYF.

This clonotype has ten or more counts. This chain links TRBV7-9 with TRBJ1-1, with 7 bases that match TRBD1. This CDR3 region has 16 residues. Trimming at V came to 5 bases and at J to 4 bases, leaving 13 bases not matched to a gene. Germline V gives CDR1 SEHNR, CDR2 FQNEAQ (reference sequence). The CDR3: CASSGQVSMKGTEAFF. DNA of the CDR3: TGTGCCAGCAGCGGACAGGTCTCCATGAAAGGCACTGAAGCTTTCTTT.

The chain joins TRBV12-3 or TRBV12-4 to TRBJ1-5, with D tentatively TRBD1 (6 bases). The germline V and J ends were trimmed by 5 bases and 5 bases, with 16 bases remaining between them. The CDR3 is 15 amino acids. CDR3 nucleotides: TGTGCCAGCAGTACGTCAAGATACAGGGATCAGCCCCAGCATTTT. Amino acids: CASSTSRYRDQPQHF.

Ten or more counts support this clonotype. The chain couples TRBV5-5 to TRBJ2-7, with D possibly called TRBD1 or TRBD2 (6 bases each). V gave up 5 bases and J gave up 2 bases, with 14 bases separating them. Germline V lookup: CDR1 SGHKS, CDR2 YYEKEE (reference sequence). The CDR3 consists of 14 residues. CDR3 residues: CASRIPGATYEQYF. CDR3 nucleotides: TGTGCCAGCAGGATTCCGGGGGCTACCTACGAGCAGTACTTC. The full variable domain, completed using reference TRBV5-5 and TRBJ2-7, is DAGVTQSPTHLIKTRGQQVTLRCSPISGHKSVSWYQQVLGQGPQFIFQYYEKEERGRGNFPDRFSARQFPNYSSELNVNALLLGDSALYLCASRIPGATYEQYFGPGTRLTVT.

The sample holds a few counts of this clonotype. This chain's CDR3 is CASRAGLEYEQYF. DNA for the CDR3: TGCGCCAGCCGCGCGGGACTAGAGTACGAGCAGTACTTC. This chain joins TRBV5-1 and TRBJ2-7; the match to TRBD2 covers 8 bases. J gave up 4 bases and V 7 bases, and 7 bases lay outside the gene matches. Germline loops: CDR1 SGHRS, CDR2 YFSETQ. The CDR3 is made up of 13 amino acids.

The chain couples TRBV6-2 or TRBV6-3 to TRBJ1-3, with unresolved D. Trimming shortened V by 8 bases and J by 2 bases, and 13 bases separated the two germline ends. The germline V gene encodes CDR1 MNHEY and CDR2 SVGEGT. This CDR3 has 14 residues. The DNA of the CDR3 is TGTGCCAGCGAAACTGCAGGCACTGGAAACACCATATATTTT. Amino acids: CASETAGTGNTIYF.